A selection of T cell receptor beta chains follows, all from one sample in a study of T cell repertoires in cytomegalovirus infection. What these receptors recognize is not known. Using its own MiXCR run on the reads, TCRdb lists one record per CDR3 protein. The top ten clones hold about 39% of a sample with hundreds of thousands of distinct CDR3 sequences, about 42% of them seen once. The material was cultured PBMCs, obtained from culture after CMV antigen stimulation. These TCRs come from a human donor in good health (CMV status not recorded). Some clones in this sample may be carry-over from other donors' samples. Each CDR3 is given with its conserved first and last residue. Each record gives: V gene, clone size, J gene, D gene, CDR3 DNA, CDR3 protein. A D gene is named only where the DNA matches it firmly. Not every row has a clone size; where given, it reads once, few, many or a size class.

TRBV11-2,NA,TRBJ2-1,NA,TGTGCCAGCAGCTTAGGACCGGGCGACCCCCCCTACAATGAGCAGTTCTTC,CASSLGPGDPPYNEQFF
TRBV7-2,many,TRBJ2-3,TRBD1,TGTGCCAGCAGCCTCCGACAGGGTATGGATACGCAGTATTTT,CASSLRQGMDTQYF
TRBV7-8,few,TRBJ1-6,NA,TGTGCCAGCAGCTTAGGGAATAGATATAATTCACCCCTCCACTTT,CASSLGNRYNSPLHF
TRBV4-1,few,TRBJ1-2,TRBD1,TGCGCCAGCAGCCCGACTCCCACCCGGACAGGGGGGGATGGCTACACCTTC,CASSPTPTRTGGDGYTF
TRBV12-3/TRBV12-4,NA,TRBJ1-1,NA,TGTGCCAGCAGTCCAACGGGACGCTATATGAACACTGAAGCTTTCTTT,CASSPTGRYMNTEAFF
TRBV6-5,few,TRBJ2-1,NA,TGTGCCAGCAGGCGGGGCCTCATCTACAATGAGCAGTTCTTC,CASRRGLIYNEQFF
TRBV7-2,NA,TRBJ1-1,NA,TGTGCCAGCAGCTTAACGGGCGGGGCTGAAGCTTTCTTT,CASSLTGGAEAFF
TRBV7-8,NA,TRBJ2-1,NA,TGTGCCAGCAGCTTAGACCGGGAGCTTTTCGATGAGCAGTTCTTC,CASSLDRELFDEQFF
TRBV7-2,NA,TRBJ2-7,NA,TGTGCCAGCAGCTTGTCTCCTATCGGCGAGCAGTACTTC,CASSLSPIGEQYF
TRBV2,NA,TRBJ2-5,TRBD2,TGTGCCAGCGGGCGGGAGGGGCGGGAGACCCAGTACTTC,CASGREGRETQYF
TRBV7-6,NA,TRBJ2-6,TRBD2,TGTGCCAGCAGCCCTAGCCCGGCGAGCGGGGCCAACGTCCCGACTTTC,CASSPSPASGANVPTF
TRBV4-1,NA,TRBJ2-1,NA,TGCGCCAGCAGCTTTGGGGTGGGCGATGAGCAGTTCTTC,CASSFGVGDEQFF
TRBV7-4,NA,TRBJ2-7,NA,TGTGCCAGCAGCCCAGGGGACTCCCCCTACTACTACTACGAGCAGTACTTC,CASSPGDSPYYYYEQYF
TRBV4-1,many,TRBJ1-2,NA,TGCGCCAGCAGCCAAGGAGGGAACTATGGCTACACCTTC,CASSQGGNYGYTF
TRBV7-6,NA,TRBJ2-6,NA,TGTGCCAGCAGCTTTGGCCCCTCTGGGGCCAACGTCCTGACTTTC,CASSFGPSGANVLTF
TRBV3-1,NA,TRBJ2-7,TRBD1,TGTGCCAGCAGCCAAGTGGGGACAGGGGGTTCCGGCGAGCAGTACTTC,CASSQVGTGGSGEQYF
TRBV28,NA,TRBJ2-6,NA,TGTGCCAGCAGTGTGATCACGACCGGGACGCCCTCTGGGGCCAACGTCCTGACTTTC,CASSVITTGTPSGANVLTF
TRBV12-3/TRBV12-4,NA,TRBJ2-3,NA,TGTGCCAGCAGTTTCGCCGGGGGCCGACCAGATACGCAGTATTTT,CASSFAGGRPDTQYF
TRBV28,NA,TRBJ1-5,NA,TGTGCCAGCAGTTCAGCATCAGGGGGCAATCAGCCCCAGCATTTT,CASSSASGGNQPQHF
TRBV27,NA,TRBJ2-5,TRBD2,TGTGCCAGCAGTTACTTCCCCGCTAGCGGGCTTGAGACCCAGTACTTC,CASSYFPASGLETQYF
TRBV7-6,few,TRBJ2-1,TRBD2,TGTGCCAGCAGCTCCGTTAGCGGGAGGTTCGGCAATGAGCAGTTCTTC,CASSSVSGRFGNEQFF
TRBV7-2,NA,TRBJ2-1,TRBD2,TGTGCCAGCAGCGTCGGGGGTAGCGGGAGCAACAATGAGCAGTTCTTC,CASSVGGSGSNNEQFF
TRBV7-8,NA,TRBJ2-5,TRBD2,TGTGCCAGCAACAATTGGCGGGGGGAGACCCAGTACTTC,CASNNWRGETQYF
TRBV7-2,NA,TRBJ2-3,NA,TGTGCCAGCAGCTTAATGAGGGGAAGCACAGATACGCAGTATTTT,CASSLMRGSTDTQYF
TRBV14,NA,TRBJ2-3,NA,TGTGCCAGCAGTAGCTACCCAGATACGCAGTATTTT,CASSSYPDTQYF
TRBV7-2,few,TRBJ2-4,TRBD2,TGTGCCAGCAGTCAGGCCCCTGGCGCGGGGGGGGGAAACATTCAGTACTTC,CASSQAPGAGGGNIQYF
TRBV7-6,NA,TRBJ1-6,NA,TGTGCCAGCAGCTTAGACCCCGGGGAGGGTTATAATTCACCCCTCCACTTT,CASSLDPGEGYNSPLHF
TRBV12-3/TRBV12-4,NA,TRBJ2-2,NA,TGTGCCAGCAGCTTACCCCCAGGGGACACCGGGGAGCTGTTTTTT,CASSLPPGDTGELFF
TRBV7-2,NA,TRBJ2-3,NA,TGTGCCAGCAGCTCCGGATCAGGGTACCGTACGCAGTATTTT,CASSSGSGYRTQYF
TRBV7-2,few,TRBJ2-2,NA,TGTGCCAGCAGCGCAGGGGTAGCCGGGGAGCTGTTTTTT,CASSAGVAGELFF
TRBV7-8,NA,TRBJ2-5,NA,TGTGCCAGCAGCTTAAGTAGGGGGGCCGAGTACTTC,CASSLSRGAEYF
TRBV2,NA,TRBJ1-3,NA,TGTGCCAGCAGTTTACAGGGCCGGAACACCATATATTTT,CASSLQGRNTIYF
TRBV11-2,NA,TRBJ2-5,NA,TGTGCCAGCAGCTTAGCCCAGCTGGTGGAGACCCAGTACTTC,CASSLAQLVETQYF
TRBV7-8,few,TRBJ2-2,TRBD1,TGTGCCAGCCTATCACCGGGACAGGAGAACACCGGGGAGCTGTTTTTT,CASLSPGQENTGELFF
TRBV5-1,NA,TRBJ2-1,NA,TGCGCCAGCAGCTTGGAGCAGGGGAACTACAATGAGCAGTTCTTC,CASSLEQGNYNEQFF
TRBV7-2,NA,TRBJ2-7,TRBD1,TGTGCCAGCAGCTTAGGCGGGACAGGTAGATACGAGCAGTACTTC,CASSLGGTGRYEQYF
TRBV2,NA,TRBJ1-1,TRBD1,TGTGCCAGCAGTCGACAGGGTCCCGCTGAAGCTTTCTTT,CASSRQGPAEAFF
TRBV7-6,NA,TRBJ2-7,TRBD2,TGTGCCAGCAGCACTTTAGCGGGAGGGCCATCAGATTACGAGCAGTACTTC,CASSTLAGGPSDYEQYF
TRBV20-1,NA,TRBJ2-2,NA,TGCAGTGCTAGGGCCACACGGGGCACCGGGGAGCTGTTTTTT,CSARATRGTGELFF
TRBV7-2,NA,TRBJ2-5,NA,TGTGCCAGCACCGCTGGGGTGGCCCAAGAGACCCAGTACTTC,CASTAGVAQETQYF
TRBV6-6,few,TRBJ2-5,NA,TGTGCCAGCAGTTACTCGATCGGGTCAGAGACCCAGTACTTC,CASSYSIGSETQYF
TRBV7-2,many,TRBJ2-4,NA,TGTGCCAGCAGCATAAACAGGGTTTCGGTCCTAAACATTCAGTACTTC,CASSINRVSVLNIQYF
TRBV7-2,NA,TRBJ2-1,NA,TGTGCCAGCAGCTTAGCCACCAACAATGAGCAGTTCTTC,CASSLATNNEQFF
TRBV7-3,once,TRBJ1-5,TRBD1,TGTGCCAGCAGCTTAGGACAGGGGGCTTTCAATCAGCCCCAGCATTTT,CASSLGQGAFNQPQHF
TRBV18,NA,TRBJ2-2,NA,TGTGCCAGCTCACCTAAGGAGCAGGGGACGAACACCGGGGAGCTGTTTTTT,CASSPKEQGTNTGELFF
TRBV7-6,few,TRBJ2-3,NA,TGTGCCAGCAGGACTACGGGGGAGAGCACAGATACGCAGTATTTT,CASRTTGESTDTQYF
TRBV6-2/TRBV6-3,NA,TRBJ2-5,TRBD1,TGTGCCAGCAGGTCGACAGGGGGCGAGCAAGAGACCCAGTACTTC,CASRSTGGEQETQYF
TRBV9,NA,TRBJ1-2,TRBD1,TGTGCCAGCAGCCCATTGACCCCGGGACAGGGTCGCTACACCTTC,CASSPLTPGQGRYTF
TRBV7-2,NA,TRBJ1-5,TRBD1,TGTGCCAGCAGCACCAGGGGGGGGCCAAATAGCAATCAGCCCCAGCATTTT,CASSTRGGPNSNQPQHF
TRBV2,NA,TRBJ2-5,NA,TGTGCCAGCACCCCCGGGGGTCTCCGGACAGAGACCCAGTACTTC,CASTPGGLRTETQYF
TRBV3-1,once,TRBJ1-5,NA,TGTGCCAGCAGTCCCAAGGGATGGGCTCAGCCCCAGCATTTT,CASSPKGWAQPQHF
TRBV7-7,few,TRBJ2-5,NA,TGTGCCAGCAGCTCTAGTCGGCAAGAGACCCAGTACTTC,CASSSSRQETQYF
TRBV15,NA,TRBJ1-2,NA,TGTGCCACCAGCAGGGACCTCGACTGGACCCGAGACGGCTACACCTTC,CATSRDLDWTRDGYTF
TRBV3-1,once,TRBJ1-4,NA,TGTGCCAGCAGCCAAGGGTGGAATAATGAAAAACTGTTTTTT,CASSQGWNNEKLFF
TRBV3-1,NA,TRBJ2-7,NA,TGTGCCAGCAGCCAGTTGGCCAACGAGCAGTACTTC,CASSQLANEQYF
TRBV12-3/TRBV12-4,few,TRBJ2-7,TRBD1,TGTGCCAGCAGTTTTTCGCGGTGGGGACCCCCCAGCCCGGGACAGGGGGTTCACGAGCAGTACTTC,CASSFSRWGPPSPGQGVHEQYF
TRBV6-1,NA,TRBJ1-5,TRBD1,TGTGCCAGCAGTACCACAGGGGGGGGAGATCAGCCCCAGCATTTT,CASSTTGGGDQPQHF
TRBV7-9,NA,TRBJ2-5,NA,TGTGCCAGCAGCCCAAAGAGAGAGACCCAGTACTTC,CASSPKRETQYF
TRBV27,NA,TRBJ2-5,TRBD2,TGTGCCAGCAGCCGGGGACTAGCGGGACAAGAGACCCAGTACTTC,CASSRGLAGQETQYF